This TCR beta chain was captured in a study of regulatory T cells in long-lasting Graves disease. Findings of the study overall: Patients whose Graves' disease persisted exhibited lower TCR diversity than those newly diagnosed. Persistent patients shared more public clonotypes (about 2,700) than new patients (roughly 970).

The time point: newly diagnosed GD, antithyroid drugs for less than 3 months. Extracted PBMC RNA gave rise to the TCR library. This clonotype was found many times. The target antigen is unknown. Arm-PCR of CDR3 regions and iRepertoire HTBI primers were used to build TCR beta libraries. Via MiXCR, TCRdb re-called the multiplex PCR reads, giving one row per CDR3 protein. The data hold about 200,000 distinct CDR3 sequences, with roughly 19% observed a single time. V trimming: 0 bases; J trimming: 6 bases; junction bases outside the gene matches: 7. From germline, CDR1 is LNHNV and CDR2 YYDKDF (reference sequence). The CDR3 extends over 15 amino acids. This sample was shared with a second study, whose subject was T cells in Graves' hyperthyroidism and ophthalmopathy.

The specimen comprised peripheral blood mononuclear cells (PBMCs), sampled at new diagnosis, from a patient treated with antithyroid drugs. This sequence joins TRBV15 and TRBJ2-7; 8 bases align to TRBD2. This clonotype was sampled from a woman between 25 and 40 years old with Graves disease. The CDR3 bases are TGTGCCACCAGCAGAGAACAGCGGGAGTACGCCGAGCAGTACTTC. Residues: CATSREQREYAEQYF.